One sample yielded the 13 T cell receptor beta chains listed below, sequenced in a study of blood T cells in healthy people across ages. Through a sample-barcoded 5' primer and a J-beta primer mix, a second PCR was run for about 6 to 12 cycles. TCRdb processed the 5' RACE reads anew with MiXCR; each CDR3 protein has one entry. The sample holds 650,000 to 950,000 distinct CDR3 sequences; roughly 44% are singletons and the top ten take approximately 19%. Material: blood. The receptors were sampled from a man aged 55 to 70 in good health.

The chain combines TRBV7-2 with TRBJ2-1; 8 bases line up with TRBD2. There are 16 residues in the CDR3. Per the germline V gene, CDR1 is SGHTA and CDR2 is FQGNSA. V trimming: 1 base; J trimming: 6 bases; junction bases outside the gene matches: 8. This CDR3 reads CASSLDRGGPTNEQFF. CDR3 nucleotide sequence: TGTGCCAGCAGCTTAGACCGGGGGGGCCCGACCAATGAGCAGTTCTTC.

V and J are TRBV2 and TRBJ2-7; D is ambiguous. This CDR3 is 14 amino acids long. The V and J ends lost 8 bases and 2 bases respectively, with 16 bases between them. The germline CDR1 and CDR2 sequences are SNHLY and FYNNEI. The CDR3 reads CASRVMGPTYEQYF. Here the CDR3 DNA reads TGTGCCAGCCGTGTCATGGGTCCTACCTACGAGCAGTACTTC.

The sample holds a few counts of this clonotype. V gene TRBV7-2 combines with J gene TRBJ1-2, with D hard to call. Germline-derived CDR1 and CDR2 are SGHTA and FQGNSA. The CDR3 spans 15 residues. V dropped 1 base and J dropped 4 bases, with 13 bases sitting between them. This CDR3 reads CASSLDLVSVYGYTF. The CDR3 nucleotides are TGTGCCAGCAGCTTAGATTTGGTCAGCGTCTATGGCTACACCTTC.

This clonotype turned up a few times. The V call is TRBV6-5, the J call TRBJ2-1; no reliable D call. Germline CDR1 is MNHEY and CDR2 is SVGAGI. V gave up 5 bases and J gave up 5 bases, with 4 bases separating them. This CDR3 region has 11 residues. This CDR3 reads CASSVNNEQFF. The CDR3 DNA sequence: TGTGCCAGCAGTGTCAACAATGAGCAGTTCTTC.

Comments on this clonotype: Sequence at one end of the junction differs from germline and may be a read error. The chain links TRBV3-1 to TRBJ2-7; 10 positions agree with TRBD2. Germline V gene sequence: CDR1 LGHDT, CDR2 YNNKEL (reference sequence). This CDR3 is 16 amino acids long. The CDR3 nucleotides read TGCGCCAGCAGCCCTCCAGGTCCTAGCGGGGGCAATGAGCAGTACTTC. Encoded protein: CASSPPGPSGGNEQYF.

J is TRBJ1-6 and V is TRBV28; D is unclear. V was cut by 6 bases and J by 8 bases, with 14 bases left in between. CDR1 MDHEN and CDR2 SYDVKM come from the germline V gene. This CDR3 is 14 amino acids long. The CDR3 coding sequence is TGTGCCAGCAGCCAGACCTATGGAGATTCACCCCTCCACTTT. Amino acids: CASSQTYGDSPLHF.

This chain joins TRBV28 and TRBJ1-5; 9 nucleotides align to TRBD1. This CDR3 contains 14 residues. CDR1 and CDR2 (germline): MDHEN, SYDVKM. The J segment lost 5 bases and the V segment lost 5 bases, leaving 4 bases of the junction unmatched. In nucleotides, the CDR3 is TGTGCCAGCAGTCCCTGGACAGGGGATCAGCCCCAGCATTTT. It encodes CASSPWTGDQPQHF.

Points on this clonotype: An end of the junction does not agree with germline; a read error may underlie this. The rearrangement uses TRBV14 and TRBJ2-1, with 10 bases matching TRBD2. This CDR3 region has 15 residues. Germline lookup yields CDR1 SGHDN and CDR2 FVKESK. CDR3 sequence: CAGSPLAGVYNEQFF. The CDR3 DNA is TGTGCCGGCAGCCCGCTAGCGGGGGTTTACAATGAGCAGTTCTTC.

This clonotype was observed a few times. V and J are TRBV11-1 and TRBJ2-7; TRBD1 aligns across 10 bases. Germline CDR1 and CDR2: SGHAT and FQDESV (reference sequence). The length of the CDR3 is 15 residues. V dropped 3 bases and J dropped 6; count of bases not matched to a gene: 8. The CDR3 DNA sequence: TGTGCCAGCAGCTTGGGACCCGGGACAGGGGTCGAGCAGTACTTC. It yields the protein CASSLGPGTGVEQYF.

In the case of this clonotype: A junction boundary mismatches the germline segment, possibly from a read error. The chain couples TRBV4-3 to TRBJ2-3; 10 bases align to TRBD2. The germline gives CDR1 LGHNA, CDR2 YSLEER. The CDR3 runs to 17 residues. CDR3 amino acids: CAGSQTSGGAWTDTQYF. In DNA, the CDR3 is TGCGCCGGCAGCCAAACAAGCGGGGGGGCTTGGACAGATACGCAGTATTTT.

This clonotype was seen more than once but under ten times. V gene TRBV7-2 combines with J gene TRBJ2-1; the match to TRBD2 covers 7 bases. V lost 2 bases and J lost 2; bases outside the gene matches: 9. The CDR3 contains 17 residues. Germline loops: CDR1 SGHTA, CDR2 FQGNSA. CDR3 loop: CASSLPRGESPYNEQFF. DNA for the CDR3: TGTGCCAGCAGCTTACCCCGGGGGGAATCGCCCTACAATGAGCAGTTCTTC.

The chain is built from TRBV6-5 and TRBJ1-1, with D unclear. Germline V gene lookup returns CDR1 MNHEY and CDR2 SVGAGI. The CDR3 totals 15 residues. V was pared by 0 bases and J by 1 base, with 9 bases between. The CDR3: CASSYSRTGNTEAFF. In DNA, the CDR3 is TGTGCCAGCAGTTACTCCAGGACGGGGAACACTGAAGCTTTCTTT.

This rearrangement joins TRBV14 to TRBJ1-2; 7 bases align to TRBD1. The CDR3 covers 14 residues. Germline V lookup: CDR1 SGHDN, CDR2 FVKESK. Trimming at V came to 4 bases and at J to 1 base, leaving 3 bases not matched to a gene. The CDR3 region is CASSRDSINYGYTF. The CDR3 coding sequence is TGTGCCAGCAGCCGGGACAGCATTAACTATGGCTACACCTTC.